The T cell receptor beta chain under discussion was sequenced for a study of regulatory T cells in long-lasting Graves disease. The CDR3 extends over 16 amino acids. Germline-derived CDR1 and CDR2 are SNHLY and FYNNEI. The V segment lost 5 bases and the J segment 3 bases; nucleotides outside the gene matches: 12. Building the TCR beta libraries relied on iRepertoire HTBI primers, and CDR3 regions underwent Arm-PCR. MiXCR, run by TCRdb on the multiplex PCR reads, gives a single entry per CDR3 protein. This table holds about 470,000 distinct CDR3 sequences, more than 13% found once. As to time point: newly diagnosed GD, antithyroid drugs for less than 3 months. The TCR library was made from RNA extracted from PBMCs. Recruitment took place at an endocrinology department in Xi'an, China. This clonotype was recorded at least ten times. These data were also filed under a second study, of T cells in Graves' hyperthyroidism and ophthalmopathy. That source reports: With the HTBI primer set, the TCR CDR3 went through a first round of RT-PCR. Among clonotypes expanded in thyroid above 0.001, most were also found in blood.

The sequenced sample was peripheral blood mononuclear cells (PBMCs), obtained at new diagnosis, from a patient treated with antithyroid drugs. This receptor was taken from a woman in her thirties with Graves disease. The V call is TRBV2, the J call TRBJ2-7, with 8 bases identical to TRBD2. The CDR3: CASSREGPKPHYEQYF. The CDR3 DNA reads as TGTGCCAGCAGTCGGGAGGGGCCAAAACCCCACTACGAGCAGTACTTC.